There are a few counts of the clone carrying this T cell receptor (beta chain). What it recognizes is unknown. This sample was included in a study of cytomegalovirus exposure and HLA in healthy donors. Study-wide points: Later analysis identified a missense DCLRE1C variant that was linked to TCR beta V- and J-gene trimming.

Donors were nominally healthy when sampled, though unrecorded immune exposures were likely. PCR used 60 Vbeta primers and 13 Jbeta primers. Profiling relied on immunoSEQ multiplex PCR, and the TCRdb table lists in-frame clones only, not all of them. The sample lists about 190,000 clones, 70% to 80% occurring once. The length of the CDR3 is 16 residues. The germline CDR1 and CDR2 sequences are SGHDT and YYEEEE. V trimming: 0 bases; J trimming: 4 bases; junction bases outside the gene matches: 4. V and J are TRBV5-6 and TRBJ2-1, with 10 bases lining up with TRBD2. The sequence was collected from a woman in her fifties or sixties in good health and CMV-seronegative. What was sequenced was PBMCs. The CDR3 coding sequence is TGTGCCAGCAGCTTGGTTCTAGCGGGGGAGTACAATGAGCAGTTCTTC. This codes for CASSLVLAGEYNEQFF.